One T cell receptor (beta chain) is described in this entry. Its target is not known. The data were obtained in a study of identical twins. TCRdb used MiXCR to reprocess the 5' RACE reads, holding one entry per CDR3 protein. The sample lists 300,000 to 350,000 distinct CDR3 sequences; approximately 13% were seen once. The germline V and J ends were trimmed by 4 bases and 1 base, with 14 bases remaining between them. CDR1 is SGHRS, CDR2 YFSETQ, per germline. This CDR3 has 15 amino acids. Overall study results and limits: Zero-insertion analyses could be partly confounded by invariant MAIT and iNKT cells. The more abundant beta clonotypes in cord blood had fewer insertions, and memory repertoires did not show this.

This sample was also put to use in a study of yellow fever vaccine responses in identical twins.

V is TRBV5-1 and J is TRBJ1-1; a possible D gene is TRBD1 (5 bases). This receptor was identified in a woman younger than 35 in good health. The sequenced sample was CD8+ T cells sorted from blood. The CDR3 loop is CASSVKPTGNTEAFF. DNA of the CDR3: TGCGCCAGCAGCGTAAAACCAACAGGGAACACTGAAGCTTTCTTT.